These 32 T cell receptor beta chains were sequenced from one sample in a study of cytomegalovirus exposure and HLA in healthy donors (dated by TCRdb to about 2017). The library was generated by the immunoSEQ multiplex PCR assay. The multiplex PCR relied on a mix of 60 forward primers for TCR Vbeta segments and 13 reverse primers for TCR Jbeta segments. As stored in TCRdb, this immuneACCESS dataset retains in-frame rearrangements with V and J assigned. A fraction of the clones does not appear; measured against another copy, unresolved V genes explain less than half of the discrepancy, and the remainder lacks a known reason. The sample table holds about 98,000 clones, of which roughly 70% were seen once. Clones ranked in the top ten supply around 2.3% of the sample. The sequencing input was PBMCs. Receptor source: a man aged 45-65 years in good health and CMV-seronegative.

This clone was seen only a few times. This chain joins TRBV18 and TRBJ1-2, with D possibly TRBD1 on 6 matching bases. This CDR3 has 13 residues. V lost 5 bases, J lost 7 bases, and 14 bases lay in between. Germline V lookup: CDR1 KGHSH, CDR2 LQKENI. The CDR3 region is CASSSGVFGGYTF. Here the CDR3 DNA reads TGTGCCAGCTCATCAGGGGTCTTTGGTGGCTACACCTTC.

The rearrangement joins TRBV5-6 to TRBJ2-4; tentative D call: TRBD1 (5 bases). CDR3 length: 15 residues. Trimming took 4 bases from V and 0 from J, leaving 11 bases between them. The germline gives CDR1 SGHDT, CDR2 YYEEEE. In nucleotides, the CDR3 is TGTGCCAGCAGCCATTACAGGCTAGCCAAAAACATTCAGTACTTC. Protein sequence: CASSHYRLAKNIQYF. Full variable domain (outside the CDR3, taken from reference TRBV5-6 and TRBJ2-4): DAGVTQSPTHLIKTRGQQVTLRCSPKSGHDTVSWYQQALGQGPQFIFQYYEEEERQRGNFPDRFSGHQFPNYSSELNVNALLLGDSALYLCASSHYRLAKNIQYFGAGTRLSVL.

The J gene is TRBJ1-2, the V gene TRBV25-1; TRBD1 aligns across 7 bases. The CDR3 is made up of 17 amino acids. Germline V lookup: CDR1 MGHDK, CDR2 SYGVNS. Trimming at V came to 3 bases and at J to 6 bases, leaving 16 bases not matched to a gene. CDR3 residues: CASSELTGRNGSHGYTF. CDR3 DNA sequence: TGTGCCAGCAGTGAGCTGACAGGGAGGAACGGGTCGCATGGCTACACCTTC.

The chain couples TRBV11-3 to TRBJ1-5; 7 bases are a match to TRBD1. V gave up 4 bases and J gave up 5 bases; unmatched junction bases: 2. The CDR3 length is 13 residues. Germline V gene sequence: CDR1 SGHNT, CDR2 YENEEA. CDR3 amino acids: CASSSDRDQPQHF. CDR3 nucleotide sequence: TGTGCCAGCAGCTCCGACAGGGATCAGCCCCAGCATTTT.

This rearrangement joins TRBV5-1 to TRBJ2-5; TRBD1 agrees at 7 bases. The last part of the DNA fits TRBJ2-7 better; the J call may be wrong. The V gene's germline CDR1 is SGHRS and CDR2 YFSETQ. The CDR3 is made up of 14 amino acids. CDR3 loop: CASSPRQGTYEQYF. CDR3 DNA: TGCGCCAGCAGCCCAAGACAGGGAACCTACGAGCAGTACTTC.

Only one count was recorded for this clone. The chain combines TRBV27 with TRBJ2-5, with 10 bases fitting TRBD1. This CDR3 region has 15 residues. Germline values: CDR1 MNHEY, CDR2 SMNVEV (reference sequence). Losses at the gene ends were 5 bases for V and 4 bases for J; bases not matched to a gene: 7. The CDR3 loop is CASSATGGLGETQYF. CDR3 nucleotide sequence: TGTGCCAGCAGTGCGACAGGGGGCTTAGGAGAGACCCAGTACTTC.

This chain joins TRBV7-2 and TRBJ2-3; D not resolved. Germline CDR1 and CDR2: SGHTA and FQGNSA. The V end was cut by 10 bases, the J end by 0 bases, with 11 bases between. The CDR3 has 13 residues. CDR3 DNA: TGTGCCACTTCAAAGCTTAGCACAGATACGCAGTATTTT. Translated: CATSKLSTDTQYF.

The chain has TRBV2 and TRBJ2-7; 9 nucleotides match TRBD1. Germline loops: CDR1 SNHLY, CDR2 FYNNEI. The CDR3 contains 15 residues. V gave up 6 bases and J gave up 3 bases; unmatched junction bases: 9. Written as DNA, the CDR3 is TGTGCCAGCAGGGGTCTAGGGACAGGGTACTACGAGCAGTACTTC. It specifies CASRGLGTGYYEQYF.

This clone has just a few counts. The rearrangement joins TRBV10-1 to TRBJ1-2; maybe TRBD1 (5 bases). Germline lookup yields CDR1 WNHNN and CDR2 SYGVQD (reference sequence). The CDR3 is made up of 12 amino acids. Trimming removed 4 bases at V and 4 bases at J, with 7 bases between. The CDR3 nucleotides are TGCGCCAGCAGTGGTCAGGGCTATGGCTACACCTTC. This sequence encodes CASSGQGYGYTF.

As concerns this clone: The identical CDR3 is also encoded by other nucleotide sequences in the sample. The chain combines TRBV28 with TRBJ1-5, with 8 bases aligning to TRBD1. CDR1 is MDHEN and CDR2 is SYDVKM in the germline V gene. This CDR3 region has 14 residues. Trimming cost V 3 bases and J 6 bases; bases outside gene matches: 4. CDR3 sequence (DNA): TGTGCCAGCAGTTTTGACAGGGGTGGTCAGCCCCAGCATTTT. Translated: CASSFDRGGQPQHF.

This clone was recorded once. The chain couples TRBV4-3 to TRBJ2-7; D perhaps matches TRBD2 (5 bases). CDR3 size: 15 residues. The ends were cut back, 1 base at V and 2 bases at J, with 12 bases in the middle. Germline V gives CDR1 LGHNA, CDR2 YSLEER. This chain's CDR3 is CASSQGRYGTYEQYF. CDR3 DNA sequence: TGCGCCAGCAGCCAAGGGCGGTACGGGACCTACGAGCAGTACTTC.

This clone was detected only a few times. Other DNA sequences in this specimen translate into the identical CDR3. The V and J genes are TRBV11-2 and TRBJ2-4; 7 nucleotides line up with TRBD2. This CDR3 has 17 residues. V lost 5 bases, J lost 8 bases, and 18 bases stayed unmatched. The germline gives CDR1 SGHAT, CDR2 FQNNGV. The CDR3 sequence is CASSPQGAGKSRHIQYF. Written as DNA, the CDR3 is TGTGCCAGCAGCCCCCAGGGAGCGGGAAAGAGTCGGCACATTCAGTACTTC.

This chain links TRBV4-1 with TRBJ2-2; D may be TRBD2 (5 bases). The CDR3 is 19 residues long. V was shortened by 3 bases and J by 2 bases, with 22 bases between the two germline ends. Per the germline V gene, CDR1 is MGHRA and CDR2 is YSYEKL. The CDR3 region is CASSHVFSTNRENTGELFF. As DNA, the CDR3 is TGCGCCAGCAGCCATGTCTTTTCCACTAATCGGGAAAACACCGGGGAGCTGTTTTTT.

The chain couples TRBV7-2 to TRBJ2-3; perhaps TRBD1 as D (6 bases). Trimming left V 5 bases short and J 2 bases short, with 23 bases between. CDR3 length equals 18 residues. CDR1 and CDR2 (germline): SGHTA, FQGNSA. CDR3 protein: CASSQGSFWGQFTDTQYF. Written as DNA, the CDR3 is TGTGCCAGCAGCCAGGGGTCCTTCTGGGGGCAATTCACAGATACGCAGTATTTT.

The V and J genes are TRBV9 and TRBJ1-5; D is perhaps TRBD1 (6 bases). The V and J ends lost 0 bases and 2 bases respectively, with 6 bases between them. The CDR3 is made up of 14 amino acids. Germline assignment: CDR1 SGDLS and CDR2 YYNGEE. As DNA, the CDR3 is TGTGCCAGCAGCGTAGGGACAGGCAATCAGCCCCAGCATTTT. As protein: CASSVGTGNQPQHF. The full variable domain, in which reference TRBV9 and TRBJ1-5 provide the parts outside the CDR3, is DSGVTQTPKHLITATGQRVTLRCSPRSGDLSVYWYQQSLDQGLQFLIQYYNGEERAKGNILERFSAQQFPDLHSELNLSSLELGDSALYFCASSVGTGNQPQHFGDGTRLSIL.

This clone was found a few times. The J gene is TRBJ1-6, the V gene TRBV5-1, with D unclear. CDR1 and CDR2 (germline): SGHRS, YFSETQ. The CDR3 runs 15 residues. The germline V and J ends were trimmed by 0 bases and 7 bases, with 11 bases remaining between them. The CDR3 loop is CASSLDVTGNSPLHF. The DNA for the CDR3 is TGCGCCAGCAGCTTGGATGTCACCGGGAATTCACCCCTCCACTTT.

This clone appeared once. V usage is TRBV29-1 and J usage is TRBJ2-3, with 7 nucleotides matching TRBD1. Germline V lookup: CDR1 SQVTM, CDR2 ANQGSEA. Losses at the gene ends were 4 bases for V and 2 bases for J; bases not matched to a gene: 6. The CDR3 is made up of 14 amino acids. The CDR3 loop reads CSVGKGTVTDTQYF. DNA for the CDR3: TGCAGCGTTGGGAAAGGGACAGTCACAGATACGCAGTATTTT.

The chain links TRBV14 to TRBJ2-1; D unresolved. Per the germline V gene, CDR1 is SGHDN and CDR2 is FVKESK. The CDR3 runs to 13 residues. V lost 4 bases and J 4 bases, leaving 8 bases between the germline ends. In DNA, the CDR3 is TGTGCCAGCAGCCCAACTTTTTACAATGAGCAGTTCTTC. It encodes CASSPTFYNEQFF.

The chain couples TRBV5-1 to TRBJ2-3, with unresolved D. The germline V gene has CDR1 SGHRS and CDR2 YFSETQ. Trimming removed 2 bases from V and 2 bases from J, with 3 bases in between. This CDR3 region has 12 residues. In DNA form, the CDR3 reads TGCGCCAGCAGCTTCAACACAGATACGCAGTATTTT. Amino acid sequence: CASSFNTDTQYF.

The rearrangement uses TRBV6-1 and TRBJ2-7; 10 bases agree with TRBD2. V was clipped by 7 bases and J by 0 bases; unmatched bases: 6. The CDR3 is 15 amino acids. CDR1 MNHNS and CDR2 SASEGT come from the germline V gene. CDR3 sequence reads: CASKQSGRGSYEQYF. CDR3 DNA sequence: TGTGCCAGCAAACAAAGCGGGAGGGGCTCCTACGAGCAGTACTTC.

The chain joins TRBV6-1 to TRBJ1-2; 7 nucleotides match TRBD1. Germline CDR1 and CDR2: MNHNS and SASEGT. V trimming: 6 bases; J trimming: 3 bases; junction bases outside the gene matches: 7. The CDR3 consists of 14 residues. The CDR3 spells CASSGTVNYYGYTF. CDR3 nucleotide sequence: TGTGCCAGCAGCGGGACAGTAAATTACTATGGCTACACCTTC.

The chain employs TRBV6-1 and TRBJ2-3; maybe TRBD1 (5 bases). The germline gives CDR1 MNHNS, CDR2 SASEGT. The V end was cut by 3 bases, the J end by 4 bases, with 11 bases between. This CDR3 comprises 14 residues. The CDR3 coding sequence is TGTGCCAGCAGTGACAGGGCTTGGGCAGATACGCAGTATTTT. Its protein is CASSDRAWADTQYF.

The chain links TRBV7-9 to TRBJ1-2; 7 bases match TRBD1. Germline-derived CDR1 and CDR2 are SEHNR and FQNEAQ (reference sequence). V lost 6 bases to trimming and J lost 6 bases; unmatched junction nucleotides: 7. The CDR3 consists of 13 residues. CDR3 DNA: TGTGCCAGCAGAATGGACAGGTCACATGGCTACACCTTC. Its translation is CASRMDRSHGYTF. Drawing the rest from reference TRBV7-9 and TRBJ1-2, the complete variable domain is DTGVSQNPRHKITKRGQNVTFRCDPISEHNRLYWYRQTLGQGPEFLTYFQNEAQLEKSRLLSDRFSAERPKGSFSTLEIQRTEQGDSAMYLCASRMDRSHGYTFGSGTRLTVV.

The chain joins TRBV7-9 to TRBJ2-3, with TRBD2 identical over 7 bases. Per germline, CDR1 SEHNR and CDR2 FQNEAQ (reference sequence). Trimming at V came to 5 bases and at J to 0 bases, leaving 5 bases not matched to a gene. The CDR3 totals 15 residues. The CDR3 sequence: CASSRLAPSTDTQYF. The CDR3 DNA reads TGTGCCAGCAGCCGACTAGCACCTAGCACAGATACGCAGTATTTT.

This chain joins TRBV9 and TRBJ2-1; 7 nucleotides align to TRBD1. The CDR3 runs 14 residues. V trimming: 4 bases; J trimming: 7 bases; junction bases outside the gene matches: 8. Per the germline V gene, CDR1 is SGDLS and CDR2 is YYNGEE. For the CDR3, the DNA is TGTGCCAGCAGCTTCCAGGGGGTTTCGAATGAGCAGTTCTTC. Its protein product is CASSFQGVSNEQFF.

The CDR3, as DNA: TGCAGCGCGGACACAGTCTACGAGCAGTACTTC. Protein sequence: CSADTVYEQYF. This sequence joins TRBV29-1 and TRBJ2-7; TRBD1 is a possible D gene (5 bases). The germline V and J ends were trimmed by 7 bases and 3 bases, with 10 bases remaining between them. The germline V gene encodes CDR1 SQVTM and CDR2 ANQGSEA. This CDR3 contains 11 residues.

The CDR3 bases are TGTGCCAGCACGCCTACCTTGGACAGGACGAACACCGGGGAGCTGTTTTTT. Protein sequence: CASTPTLDRTNTGELFF. The rearrangement uses TRBV7-9 and TRBJ2-2; 7 bases agree with TRBD1. The CDR3 consists of 17 residues. J gave up 0 bases and V 7 bases, and 11 bases lay outside the gene matches. The germline CDR1 and CDR2 sequences are SEHNR and FQNEAQ (reference sequence).

This clone has just one count. The chain joins TRBV18 to TRBJ1-4; 7 positions match TRBD1. V shed 1 base, J shed 3 bases, and the junction held 5 bases outside the gene matches. Germline assignment: CDR1 KGHSH and CDR2 LQKENI. CDR3 length equals 16 residues. Here the CDR3 reads CASSPLRTGSNEKLFF. The CDR3 nucleotides are TGTGCCAGCTCACCACTAAGGACAGGCTCTAATGAAAAACTGTTTTTT.

The genes are TRBV28 and TRBJ2-1, with a weak D call TRBD1 (6 bases). CDR1 is MDHEN and CDR2 is SYDVKM in the germline V gene. The CDR3 has 13 amino acids. Trimming stripped 7 bases from V and 3 bases from J, with 10 bases between. The CDR3 here is CASTRDNYNEQFF. CDR3 nucleotide sequence: TGTGCCAGCACCCGGGACAACTACAATGAGCAGTTCTTC. Full variable domain (rest looked up from reference TRBV28 and TRBJ2-1): DVKVTQSSRYLVKRTGEKVFLECVQDMDHENMFWYRQDPGLGLRLIYFSYDVKMKEKGDIPEGYSVSREKKERFSLILESASTNQTSMYLCASTRDNYNEQFFGPGTRLTVL.

This chain joins TRBV29-1 and TRBJ1-1, with TRBD1 identical over 7 bases. V dropped 3 bases and J dropped 2; count of bases not matched to a gene: 3. In germline, CDR1 is SQVTM, CDR2 ANQGSEA. The CDR3 runs to 13 residues. CDR3 amino acids: CSVERDRNTEAFF. The CDR3 DNA reads TGCAGCGTTGAGAGGGACAGAAACACTGAAGCTTTCTTT.

The rearrangement uses TRBV9 and TRBJ1-6; 7 bases fit TRBD1. The germline CDR1 and CDR2 sequences are SGDLS and YYNGEE. V was clipped by 2 bases and J by 10 bases; unmatched bases: 6. The CDR3 has 14 residues. CDR3 amino acids: CASSVSQGGSPLHF. The DNA for the CDR3 is TGTGCCAGCAGCGTCTCGCAGGGGGGATCACCCCTCCACTTT.

CDR3 in amino acids: CASSITGLDTQYF. The CDR3 DNA sequence: TGTGCCAGTAGTATAACAGGGTTAGATACGCAGTATTTT. The rearrangement links TRBV19 to TRBJ2-3; TRBD1 is a possible D gene (6 bases). With 2 bases removed from V and 5 bases from J, the gap between germline ends came to 8 bases. The CDR3 sequence is 13 residues long. Germline assignment: CDR1 LNHDA and CDR2 SQIVND (reference sequence).